This TCR beta chain was observed in a study of Graves' ophthalmopathy and Graves' hyperthyroidism. This clonotype has only a few counts. The antigen remains undetermined. RNA transcripts were the template, and TCR beta CDR3 regions were amplified from them. The workflow started with a first-round RT-PCR run with HTBI primers and then moved on to a second-round multiplex PCR. MiXCR, applied by TCRdb to the multiplex PCR reads, yields one record per CDR3 protein. The sample lists some 250,000 distinct CDR3 sequences, less than 55% occurring once. Ophthalmopathy was moderately-to-severely active, CAS at least 3, NOSPECS at least 4, lasting under 3 months. Study conclusions and caveats: The model flagged ophthalmopathy progression at about 71% sensitivity and around 77% specificity.

CDR1 is SEHNR and CDR2 is FQNEAQ in the germline V gene (reference sequence). The CDR3 consists of 17 residues. V lost 4 bases to trimming and J lost 4 bases; unmatched junction nucleotides: 9. Sequenced input: peripheral blood. V and J are TRBV7-9 and TRBJ2-2, with 10 positions matching TRBD2. This receptor was taken from an adult man with Graves' ophthalmopathy. Here the CDR3 reads CASSSRKLAGATGELFF. The CDR3 region has the DNA TGTGCCAGCAGCTCAAGGAAGCTAGCGGGAGCCACCGGGGAGCTGTTTTTT.